What follows describes a single T cell receptor beta chain. The CDR3 is made up of 15 amino acids. The germline V gene has CDR1 KGHDR and CDR2 SFDVKD. Unmatched junction bases numbered 4, after V lost 3 bases and J lost 4 bases. Original data processing: Amplifying reference gene primers gave estimates of nucleated cell counts. Some clones are missing from TCRdb's copy, which holds only in-frame ones; the method was immunoSEQ multiplex PCR. The V and J calls and clone size were taken over from that table, and D and trimming were inferred from the DNA. This table holds under 350,000 clones, 70% to 90% found once. The data derive from a study of blood T cell repertoires in COVID-19. As for the study in general: Italy, Spain and the United States were the sources of the convalescent and acute COVID-19 samples. Sample material is recorded as cDNA or gDNA derived from T cells, B-cell-depleted T cells, or PBMCs.

The chain couples TRBV24-1 to TRBJ1-1; 10 bases are a match to TRBD1. This sequence originates from a human donor in a cohort sampled during active COVID-19. Material: peripheral blood. The CDR3: CATSDAGTGVTEAFF. CDR3 sequence (DNA): TGTGCCACCAGTGATGCCGGGACAGGGGTCACTGAAGCTTTCTTT.